The 5 T cell receptor beta chains reported below all come from one sample, sequenced in a study of Ad26.COV2.S vaccination and SARS-CoV-2 variants. Generated by immunoSEQ multiplex PCR, the TCRdb table keeps only in-frame clones and is missing some. The sample yields fewer than 500,000 clones, around 90% seen once. Described treatment: 19 received Ad26.COV2.S at low or high dose, single or two shots; 5 received placebo; per-sample allocation not given. Each sample was drawn 63 days after the first injection (of vaccine or placebo). The material was peripheral blood, obtained in a trial of Ad26.COV2.S vaccine versus placebo. Every receptor here comes from a person between 18 and 59 years old who received the Ad26.COV2.S COVID-19 vaccine or a placebo.

This clone was detected only once. The chain combines TRBV5-8 with TRBJ2-7; either TRBD1 or TRBD2 may supply D (7 bases each). This CDR3 is built from 17 residues. With 3 bases removed from V and 3 bases from J, the gap between germline ends came to 22 bases. The germline V gene encodes CDR1 SGHTS and CDR2 YDEGEE. CDR3 DNA: TGTGCCAGCAGCTGGGGAGGGCACAGGGGAGGCGGCTACGAGCAGTACTTC. Protein product: CASSWGGHRGGGYEQYF.

This sequence joins TRBV7-8 and TRBJ2-7; 7 nucleotides align to TRBD1. V trimming: 4 bases; J trimming: 2 bases; junction bases outside the gene matches: 5. The CDR3 length is 14 residues. Germline assignment: CDR1 SGHVS and CDR2 FQNEAQ. The CDR3 reads CASSSQTGPYEQYF. The CDR3 nucleotides read TGTGCCAGCAGCTCGCAGACAGGGCCCTACGAGCAGTACTTC.

The chain has TRBV9 and TRBJ2-7, with TRBD1 as a possible D gene (6 bases). The germline V and J ends were trimmed by 3 bases and 3 bases, with 16 bases remaining between them. The V gene's germline CDR1 is SGDLS and CDR2 YYNGEE. The CDR3 runs to 15 residues. CDR3 nucleotides: TGTGCCAGCAGCGCTACGACAGGAGATCGCTACGAGCAGTACTTC. Protein: CASSATTGDRYEQYF.

V and J are TRBV9 and TRBJ2-2, with a tentative D call TRBD2 (6 bases). Trimming removed 5 bases from V and 2 bases from J, with 13 bases in between. The CDR3 has 15 amino acids. Germline V CDR1 and CDR2: SGDLS, YYNGEE. CDR3 protein: CASSPRGGNTGELFF. DNA for the CDR3: TGTGCCAGCAGTCCCCGGGGAGGAAACACCGGGGAGCTGTTTTTT.

The genes are TRBV19 and TRBJ1-5; 9 bases align to TRBD1. The V and J ends lost 5 bases and 7 bases, in that order; junction bases with no gene match: 12. From germline, CDR1 is LNHDA and CDR2 SQIVND (reference sequence). The CDR3 spans 16 residues. The CDR3 bases are TGTGCCAGTAGTGCGGCCGGGACAGGGTACTGGCAGCCCCAGCATTTT. Translated: CASSAAGTGYWQPQHF.